Each of the 24 T cell receptor beta chains below was sequenced from the same sample in a study of T-cell reconstitution after alpha-beta-depleted transplantation in children (dated by TCRdb to the mid-2010s). Library preparation used PCR. The instrument was an Illumina HiSeq 2500. Molecular barcoding was employed in the preparation of TCR libraries, with unique molecular identifiers being used to normalize TCRbeta repertoire quantification. TCRdb reworked the public reads: Q25 trimming with fastp, MiXCR clone assembly, productive beta chains retained. Each entry merges the rows of one CDR3 protein and shows their most common DNA and genes. A total of almost 250,000 distinct CDR3 sequences appear in this sample, roughly 26% of them only once. About 2.6% of the sample goes to the ten largest clones. The treatment or condition label on this specimen signifies: allogeneic hematopoietic cell transplantation with graft depleted of TCRalphabeta T cells and CD19 B cells.

The starting material was PBMCs, obtained before TCRalphabeta/CD19-depleted stem cell transplant. These receptors came from a girl aged 2 to 9 with Fanconi anemia, due to receive a stem cell transplant.

This clonotype was recorded once. The rearrangement uses TRBV4-1 and TRBJ2-1; TRBD1 aligns across 7 bases. The V segment lost 1 base and the J segment 9 bases; nucleotides outside the gene matches: 6. CDR1 is MGHRA, CDR2 YSYEKL, per germline. The CDR3 runs 14 residues. CDR3 DNA: TGCGCCAGCAGCCAAGGACAGGGTTTATCTGAGCAGTTCTTC. Encoded protein: CASSQGQGLSEQFF.

The chain couples TRBV11-1 to TRBJ1-1; the D gene is possibly TRBD1 (5 bases). Germline CDR1 SGHAT, CDR2 FQDESV (reference sequence). This CDR3 has 19 residues. Between the trimmed V and J ends, which lost 0 bases and 7 bases, there was a span of 27 bases. The CDR3 DNA is TGTGCCAGCAGCTTAGCTTGGATAGGTTCGAGGACAACGGGGCTTGAAGCTTTCTTT. It yields the protein CASSLAWIGSRTTGLEAFF.

This clonotype was picked up many times. The V gene is TRBV29-1, the J gene TRBJ2-7, with 9 bases aligning to TRBD1. V lost 7 bases and J lost 4; bases outside the gene matches: 8. Germline CDR1 and CDR2: SQVTM and ANQGSEA. The CDR3 has 13 residues. CDR3 bases: TGCAGCGCACTCCCGGGACAGGGTTACGAGCAGTACTTC. Translation gives CSALPGQGYEQYF.

The rearrangement links TRBV7-3 to TRBJ2-2; D gene ambiguous. The CDR3 is 14 residues long. Trimming left V 1 base short and J 5 bases short, with 8 bases between. Germline V gene sequence: CDR1 SGHTA, CDR2 FQGTGA. The CDR3 nucleotides read TGTGCCAGCAGCTTAATAGGGAAGACCGGGGAGCTGTTTTTT. Translation: CASSLIGKTGELFF.

On this clonotype itself: Since no conserved phenylalanine or tryptophan closes the CDR3, a read error is the likely cause. The chain employs TRBV5-6 and TRBJ1-2, with 7 bases fitting TRBD1. The CDR3 contains 14 residues. Germline V gives CDR1 SGHDT, CDR2 YYEEEE. Germline trimming cut 3 bases from V and 5 bases from J; bases unmatched to any gene: 7. CDR3 nucleotide sequence: TGTGCCAGCAGCTCCGGGACAGATCTTTATGGCTACACCATC. It yields the protein CASSSGTDLYGYTI.

At least ten counts were recorded for this clonotype. This chain connects TRBV15 to TRBJ2-3, with D tentatively TRBD1 (5 bases). There are 12 residues in the CDR3. CDR1 and CDR2 (germline): LNHNV, YYDKDF (reference sequence). V dropped 5 bases and J dropped 7 bases, with 10 bases sitting between them. This CDR3 reads CATSLDTNTQYF. CDR3 in DNA: TGTGCCACCAGCTTGGACACGAATACGCAGTATTTT.

The rearrangement uses TRBV20-1 and TRBJ1-3, with D uncertain. The CDR3 consists of 13 residues. In germline, CDR1 is DFQATT, CDR2 SNEGSKA (reference sequence). V was clipped by 6 bases and J by 1 base, with 10 bases between them. The CDR3 DNA sequence: TGCAGTGCAAGCTGGATATCTGGAAACACCATATATTTT. As protein: CSASWISGNTIYF.

In this sample, this clonotype turned up many times. CDR3 nucleotides: TGTGCCAGCAGCCTGCAGAGGTACGAGCAGTACTTC. Protein: CASSLQRYEQYF. The gene calls are TRBV7-2 and TRBJ2-7; no clear D gene. Per the germline V gene, CDR1 is SGHTA and CDR2 is FQGNSA. Trimming removed 5 bases from V and 4 bases from J, with 9 bases in between. This CDR3 is 12 amino acids long.

J is TRBJ1-2 and V is TRBV20-1; D perhaps matches TRBD1 (6 bases). V was shortened by 5 bases and J by 6 bases, with 19 bases between the two germline ends. This CDR3 is 14 amino acids long. CDR1 is DFQATT, CDR2 SNEGSKA, per germline (reference sequence). CDR3 region: CSAYSQGRLNGYTF. CDR3 coding DNA: TGCAGTGCTTATAGCCAGGGGCGGCTGAATGGCTACACCTTC.

This rearrangement joins TRBV28 to TRBJ2-3; 10 bases are a match to TRBD1. Trimming at V came to 3 bases and at J to 5 bases, leaving 2 bases not matched to a gene. Germline CDR1 MDHEN, CDR2 SYDVKM. The CDR3 contains 14 residues. In DNA, the CDR3 is TGTGCCAGCAGTTTGGACAGGGGGGGAGATACGCAGTATTTT. Amino acids: CASSLDRGGDTQYF.

This chain links TRBV11-2 with TRBJ2-2; the match to TRBD1 covers 9 bases. Trimming at V came to 5 bases and at J to 6 bases, leaving 7 bases not matched to a gene. CDR3 length equals 15 residues. Germline assignment: CDR1 SGHAT and CDR2 FQNNGV. In DNA, the CDR3 is TGTGCCAGCAGCAAACAGGGGGCGCATTCCGGGGAGCTGTTTTTT. Protein product: CASSKQGAHSGELFF.

The rearrangement joins TRBV20-1 to TRBJ2-7, with D unresolved. Deletions cut 2 bases from V and 2 bases from J, with 7 bases between. CDR1 and CDR2 from the germline V gene are DFQATT and SNEGSKA (reference sequence). CDR3 length: 12 amino acids. The CDR3 region is CSARQVAYEQYF. CDR3 coding DNA: TGCAGTGCTAGACAGGTCGCCTACGAGCAGTACTTC.

There are many counts of this clonotype. CDR3: CSARDTGQGIDTQYF. The DNA for the CDR3 is TGCAGTGCTAGAGATACGGGACAGGGAATAGATACGCAGTATTTT. V and J are TRBV20-1 and TRBJ2-3, with TRBD1 identical over 9 bases. The ends lost 0 bases at V and 5 bases at J; junction bases unmatched: 6. There are 15 residues in the CDR3. CDR1 and CDR2 (germline): DFQATT, SNEGSKA (reference sequence).

This clonotype was recorded many times. This chain links TRBV29-1 with TRBJ2-7; 8 positions agree with TRBD1. The J segment lost 2 bases and the V segment lost 4 bases, leaving 4 bases of the junction unmatched. The germline V gene has CDR1 SQVTM and CDR2 ANQGSEA. The CDR3 sequence is 13 residues long. In DNA, the CDR3 is TGCAGCGTTGTCTGGGACAGGACCTACGAGCAGTACTTC. This gives the protein CSVVWDRTYEQYF.

J is TRBJ1-2 and V is TRBV28; D is perhaps TRBD1 (6 bases). Germline V gene data show CDR1 as MDHEN and CDR2 as SYDVKM. CDR3 length: 13 amino acids. The V and J ends lost 3 bases and 6 bases respectively, with 11 bases between them. This CDR3 reads CASSFWGADGYTF. The DNA for the CDR3 is TGTGCCAGCAGTTTTTGGGGGGCTGATGGCTACACCTTC.

The V gene is TRBV28, the J gene TRBJ2-7; 8 nucleotides agree with TRBD1. The V gene's germline CDR1 is MDHEN and CDR2 SYDVKM. The V gene end was trimmed by 3 bases and the J gene end by 4 bases; junction bases not matched to a gene: 5. This CDR3 has 14 amino acids. The CDR3 coding sequence is TGTGCCAGCAGTTTTCCAGGGGGCCAGTACGAGCAGTACTTC. It encodes CASSFPGGQYEQYF. Full variable domain (missing parts from reference TRBV28 and TRBJ2-7): DVKVTQSSRYLVKRTGEKVFLECVQDMDHENMFWYRQDPGLGLRLIYFSYDVKMKEKGDIPEGYSVSREKKERFSLILESASTNQTSMYLCASSFPGGQYEQYFGPGTRLTVT.

The chain employs TRBV28 and TRBJ1-5; 12 bases are shared with TRBD1. The CDR3 has 15 amino acids. With 8 bases clipped from V and 1 base from J, the junction kept 3 bases outside the gene matches. Germline loops: CDR1 MDHEN, CDR2 SYDVKM. The CDR3 reads CASGDRGPSNQPQHF. The DNA of the CDR3 is TGTGCCAGCGGGGACAGGGGGCCGAGCAATCAGCCCCAGCATTTT. The complete variable domain, with remaining parts taken from reference TRBV28 and TRBJ1-5, reads DVKVTQSSRYLVKRTGEKVFLECVQDMDHENMFWYRQDPGLGLRLIYFSYDVKMKEKGDIPEGYSVSREKKERFSLILESASTNQTSMYLCASGDRGPSNQPQHFGDGTRLSIL.

Many counts were recorded for this clonotype. V usage is TRBV29-1 and J usage is TRBJ1-1; D unresolved. The ends were cut back, 4 bases at V and 1 base at J, with 10 bases in the middle. The CDR3 is 13 residues long. The germline gives CDR1 SQVTM, CDR2 ANQGSEA. The CDR3 region has the DNA TGCAGCGTTGTTGCCGGTTGGAACACTGAAGCTTTCTTT. Translation gives CSVVAGWNTEAFF.

This clonotype was seen more than once but under ten times. This sequence joins TRBV5-4 and TRBJ2-5; possibly TRBD1 or TRBD2 for D (5 bases each). V was pared by 5 bases and J by 5 bases, with 16 bases between. Germline CDR1 SGHNT, CDR2 YYREEE (reference sequence). The CDR3 is made up of 14 amino acids. CDR3 in amino acids: CASRQAGGWETQYF. The CDR3 DNA is TGTGCCAGCAGGCAGGCTGGGGGTTGGGAGACCCAGTACTTC.

V usage is TRBV7-9 and J usage is TRBJ1-2; D may be TRBD1 (6 bases). V lost 2 bases to trimming and J lost 6 bases, with 16 bases between them. CDR1 SEHNR and CDR2 FQNEAQ come from the germline V gene (reference sequence). The CDR3 consists of 15 residues. CDR3 bases: TGTGCCAGCAGCTTATCCTCGGCCAGGGGCGATGGCTACACCTTC. Protein sequence: CASSLSSARGDGYTF.

This clonotype was counted ten times or more. The V call is TRBV29-1, the J call TRBJ2-1, with D perhaps TRBD1 (5 bases). The ends were cut back, 6 bases at V and 2 bases at J, with 8 bases in the middle. Germline CDR1 and CDR2: SQVTM and ANQGSEA. This CDR3 comprises 12 residues. CDR3 sequence reads: CSVGAPYNEQFF. DNA for the CDR3: TGCAGCGTAGGGGCCCCCTACAATGAGCAGTTCTTC.

This chain joins TRBV7-3 and TRBJ2-3; unclear D gene. CDR3 length: 15 amino acids. The germline gives CDR1 SGHTA, CDR2 FQGTGA. V lost 0 bases and J lost 3, with 10 bases in between. CDR3 amino acids: CASSLTRKNTDTQYF. As DNA, the CDR3 is TGTGCCAGCAGCTTAACGAGAAAGAATACAGATACGCAGTATTTT.

This clonotype appeared many times. The chain links TRBV12-3 or TRBV12-4 to TRBJ2-7; TRBD2 matches 8 bases. The ends lost 6 bases at V and 4 bases at J; junction bases unmatched: 14. The CDR3 has 16 amino acids. The CDR3 DNA is TGTGCCAGCAGCCCCGAGCGGGGGCAGCCCATTTACGAGCAGTACTTC. Protein product: CASSPERGQPIYEQYF.

At least ten counts were recorded for this clonotype. V gene TRBV7-2 combines with J gene TRBJ2-7; D call uncertain. There are 12 residues in the CDR3. Germline V lookup: CDR1 SGHTA, CDR2 FQGNSA. Trimming took off 5 bases at V and 4 bases at J, with 9 bases between the two ends. CDR3 in amino acids: CASSHPGYEQYF. CDR3 sequence (DNA): TGTGCCAGCAGCCACCCCGGTTACGAGCAGTACTTC.